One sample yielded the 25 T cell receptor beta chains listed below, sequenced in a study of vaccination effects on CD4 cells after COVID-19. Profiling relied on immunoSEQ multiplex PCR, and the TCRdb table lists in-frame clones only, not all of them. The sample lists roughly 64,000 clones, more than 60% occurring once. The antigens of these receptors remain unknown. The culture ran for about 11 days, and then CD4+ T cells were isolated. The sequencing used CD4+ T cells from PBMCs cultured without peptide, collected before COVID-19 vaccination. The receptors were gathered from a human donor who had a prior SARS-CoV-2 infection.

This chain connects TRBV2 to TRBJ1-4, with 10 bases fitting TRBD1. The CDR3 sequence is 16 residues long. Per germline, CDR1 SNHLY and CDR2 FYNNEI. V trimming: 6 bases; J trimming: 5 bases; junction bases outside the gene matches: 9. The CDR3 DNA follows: TGTGCCAGCAGGTCCGGGACAGGGGTATCCAATGAAAAACTGTTTTTT. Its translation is CASRSGTGVSNEKLFF.

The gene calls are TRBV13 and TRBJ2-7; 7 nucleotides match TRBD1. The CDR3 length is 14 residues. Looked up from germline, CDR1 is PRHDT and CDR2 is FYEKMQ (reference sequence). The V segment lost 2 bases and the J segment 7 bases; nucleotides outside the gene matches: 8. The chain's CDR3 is CASSLLRGPGEQYF. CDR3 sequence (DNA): TGTGCCAGCAGCTTATTAAGGGGGCCGGGGGAGCAGTACTTC.

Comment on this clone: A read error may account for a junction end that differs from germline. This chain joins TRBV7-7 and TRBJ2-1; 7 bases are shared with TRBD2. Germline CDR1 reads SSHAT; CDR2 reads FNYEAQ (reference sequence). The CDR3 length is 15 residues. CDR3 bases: TGTGCTAGCAGCTTGAACCGGGAGGTCGGCAATGAGCAGTTCTTC. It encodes CASSLNREVGNEQFF. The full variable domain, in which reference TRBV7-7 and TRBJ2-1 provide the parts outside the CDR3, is GAGVSQSPRYKVTKRGQDVTLRCDPISSHATLYWYQQALGQGPEFLTYFNYEAQPDKSGLPSDRFSAERPEGSISTLTIQRTEQRDSAMYRCASSLNREVGNEQFFGPGTRLTVL.

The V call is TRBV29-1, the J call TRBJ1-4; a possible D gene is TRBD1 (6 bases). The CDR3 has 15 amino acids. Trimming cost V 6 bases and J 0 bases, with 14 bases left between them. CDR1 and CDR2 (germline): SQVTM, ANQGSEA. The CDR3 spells CSVGDRSATNEKLFF. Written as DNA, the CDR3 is TGCAGCGTCGGAGACAGGTCTGCAACTAATGAAAAACTGTTTTTT.

CDR3 bases: TGTGCCAGCACCACCTCCACGCATCCCAGCTCCTATAATTCACCCCTCCACTTT. Its protein is CASTTSTHPSSYNSPLHF. The J gene is TRBJ1-6, the V gene TRBV7-9; D is unresolved. Trimming cost V 7 bases and J 0 bases, with 19 bases left between them. Germline CDR1 SEHNR, CDR2 FQNEAQ (reference sequence). There are 18 residues in the CDR3.

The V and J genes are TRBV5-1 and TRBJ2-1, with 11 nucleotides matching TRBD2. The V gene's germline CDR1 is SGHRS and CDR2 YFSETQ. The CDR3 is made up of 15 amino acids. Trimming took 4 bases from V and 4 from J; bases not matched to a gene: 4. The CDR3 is CASSKLAGEYNEQFF. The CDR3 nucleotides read TGCGCCAGCAGCAAACTAGCGGGGGAATACAATGAGCAGTTCTTC.

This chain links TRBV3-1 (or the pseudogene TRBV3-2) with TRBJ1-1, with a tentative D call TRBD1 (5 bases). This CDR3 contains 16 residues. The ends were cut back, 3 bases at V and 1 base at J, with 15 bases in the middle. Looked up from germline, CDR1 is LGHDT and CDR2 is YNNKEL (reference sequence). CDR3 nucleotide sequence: TGTGCCAGCAGCCACTGGGACCGTGGCGGGAACACTGAAGCTTTCTTT. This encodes CASSHWDRGGNTEAFF.

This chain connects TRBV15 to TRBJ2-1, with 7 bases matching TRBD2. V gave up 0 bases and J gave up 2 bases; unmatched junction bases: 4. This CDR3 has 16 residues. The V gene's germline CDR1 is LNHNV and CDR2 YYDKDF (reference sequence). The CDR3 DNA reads TGTGCCACCAGCAGAGAGTTAGCGGGCACCTACAATGAGCAGTTCTTC. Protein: CATSRELAGTYNEQFF. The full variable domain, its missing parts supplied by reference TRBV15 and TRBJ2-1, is DAMVIQNPRYQVTQFGKPVTLSCSQTLNHNVMYWYQQKSSQAPKLLFHYYDKDFNNEADTPDNFQSRRPNTSFCFLDIRSPGLGDTAMYLCATSRELAGTYNEQFFGPGTRLTVL.

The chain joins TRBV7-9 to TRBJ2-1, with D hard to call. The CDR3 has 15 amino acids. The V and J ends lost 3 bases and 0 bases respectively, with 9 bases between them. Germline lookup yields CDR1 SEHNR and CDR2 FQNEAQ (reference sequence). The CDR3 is CASSFTRSSYNEQFF. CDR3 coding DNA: TGTGCCAGCAGCTTCACCAGGTCCTCCTACAATGAGCAGTTCTTC.

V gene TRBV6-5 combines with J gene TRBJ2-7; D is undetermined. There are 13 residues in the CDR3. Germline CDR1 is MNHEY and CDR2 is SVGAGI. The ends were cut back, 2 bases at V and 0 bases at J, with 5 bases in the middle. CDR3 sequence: CASSYVDSYEQYF. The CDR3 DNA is TGTGCCAGCAGTTACGTGGACTCCTACGAGCAGTACTTC.

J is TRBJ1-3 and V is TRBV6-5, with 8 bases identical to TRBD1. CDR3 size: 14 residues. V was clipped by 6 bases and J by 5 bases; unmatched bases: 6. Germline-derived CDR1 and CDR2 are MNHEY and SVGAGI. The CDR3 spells CASSRQGNRNTIYF. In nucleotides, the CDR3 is TGTGCCAGCAGCCGACAGGGGAACCGAAACACCATATATTTT.

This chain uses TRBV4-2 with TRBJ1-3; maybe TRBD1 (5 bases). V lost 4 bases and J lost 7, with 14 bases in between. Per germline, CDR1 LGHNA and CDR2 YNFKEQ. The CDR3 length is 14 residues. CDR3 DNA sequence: TGTGCCAGCAGCCGAGGGGCCGCCGGGAACACCATATATTTT. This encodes CASSRGAAGNTIYF.

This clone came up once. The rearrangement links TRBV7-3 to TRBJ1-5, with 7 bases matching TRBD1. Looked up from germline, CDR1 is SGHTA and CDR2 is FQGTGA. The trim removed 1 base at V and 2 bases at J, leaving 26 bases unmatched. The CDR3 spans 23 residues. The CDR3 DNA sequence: TGTGCCAGCAGCTTAATGTTCGAGTATTGTAACGTCAGGGGGGTGGTAGGCAATCAGCCCCAGCATTTT. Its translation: CASSLMFEYCNVRGVVGNQPQHF.

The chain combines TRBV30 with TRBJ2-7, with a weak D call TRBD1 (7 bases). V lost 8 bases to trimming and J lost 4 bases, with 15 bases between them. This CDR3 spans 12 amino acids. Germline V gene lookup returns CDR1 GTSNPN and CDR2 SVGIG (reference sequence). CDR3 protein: CAGRGTAYEQYF. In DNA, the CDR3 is TGTGCCGGCCGCGGGACAGCGTACGAGCAGTACTTC.

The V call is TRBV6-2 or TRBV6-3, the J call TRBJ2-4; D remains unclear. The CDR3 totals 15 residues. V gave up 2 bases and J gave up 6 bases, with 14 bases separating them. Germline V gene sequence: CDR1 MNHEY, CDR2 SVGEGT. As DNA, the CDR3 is TGTGCCAGCAGTTACGAGCAGGACCCCGGAAACATTCAGTACTTC. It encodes CASSYEQDPGNIQYF.

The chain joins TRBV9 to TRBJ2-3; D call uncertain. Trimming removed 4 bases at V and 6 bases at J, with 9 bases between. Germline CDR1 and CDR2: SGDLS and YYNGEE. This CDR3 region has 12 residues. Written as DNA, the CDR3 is TGTGCCAGCAGCACCGTAATGGATACGCAGTATTTT. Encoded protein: CASSTVMDTQYF.

This CDR3 is CSASRGSEQFF. DNA of the CDR3: TGCAGTGCTTCCAGGGGGAGTGAGCAGTTCTTC. The chain links TRBV20-1 to TRBJ2-1; 7 bases map to TRBD1. The CDR3 spans 11 residues. The V gene end was trimmed by 5 bases and the J gene end by 9 bases; junction bases not matched to a gene: 4. Germline assignment: CDR1 DFQATT and CDR2 SNEGSKA (reference sequence).

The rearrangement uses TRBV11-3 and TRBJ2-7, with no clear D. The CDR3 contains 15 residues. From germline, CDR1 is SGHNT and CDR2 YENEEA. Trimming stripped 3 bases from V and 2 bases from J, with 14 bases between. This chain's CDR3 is CASSFSFGQAYEQYF. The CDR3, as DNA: TGTGCCAGCAGCTTTTCCTTTGGTCAGGCCTACGAGCAGTACTTC.

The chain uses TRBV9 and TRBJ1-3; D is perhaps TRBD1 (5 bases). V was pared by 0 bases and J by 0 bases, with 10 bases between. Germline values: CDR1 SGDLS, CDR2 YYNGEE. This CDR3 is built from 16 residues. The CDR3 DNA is TGTGCCAGCAGCGTAGGGGGCGTATACTCTGGAAACACCATATATTTT. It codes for CASSVGGVYSGNTIYF. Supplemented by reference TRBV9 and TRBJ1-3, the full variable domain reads DSGVTQTPKHLITATGQRVTLRCSPRSGDLSVYWYQQSLDQGLQFLIQYYNGEERAKGNILERFSAQQFPDLHSELNLSSLELGDSALYFCASSVGGVYSGNTIYFGEGSWLTVV.

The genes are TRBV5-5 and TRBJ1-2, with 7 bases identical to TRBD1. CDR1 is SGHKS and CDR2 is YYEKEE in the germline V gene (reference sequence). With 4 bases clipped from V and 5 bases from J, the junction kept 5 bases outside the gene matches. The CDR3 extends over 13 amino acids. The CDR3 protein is CASSPTGRYGYTF. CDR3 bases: TGTGCCAGCAGCCCGACAGGGCGGTATGGCTACACCTTC.

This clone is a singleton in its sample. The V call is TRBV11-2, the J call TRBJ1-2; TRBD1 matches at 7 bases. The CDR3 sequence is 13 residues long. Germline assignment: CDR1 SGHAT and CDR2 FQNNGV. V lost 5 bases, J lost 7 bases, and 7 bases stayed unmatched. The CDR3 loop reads CASSGDRAGGYTF. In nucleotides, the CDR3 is TGTGCCAGCAGCGGTGACAGGGCCGGTGGCTACACCTTC.

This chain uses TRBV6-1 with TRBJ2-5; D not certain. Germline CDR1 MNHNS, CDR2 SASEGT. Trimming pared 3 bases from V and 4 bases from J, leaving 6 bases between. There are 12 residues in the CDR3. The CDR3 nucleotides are TGTGCCAGCAGTGATGTCGGAGAGACCCAGTACTTC. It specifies CASSDVGETQYF.

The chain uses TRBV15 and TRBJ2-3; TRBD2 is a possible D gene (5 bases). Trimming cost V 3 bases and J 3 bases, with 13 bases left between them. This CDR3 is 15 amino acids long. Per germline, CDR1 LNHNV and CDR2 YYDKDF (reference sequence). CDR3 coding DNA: TGTGCCACCAGCAGGTCTTACGGGGAAACAGATACGCAGTATTTT. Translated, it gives CATSRSYGETDTQYF.

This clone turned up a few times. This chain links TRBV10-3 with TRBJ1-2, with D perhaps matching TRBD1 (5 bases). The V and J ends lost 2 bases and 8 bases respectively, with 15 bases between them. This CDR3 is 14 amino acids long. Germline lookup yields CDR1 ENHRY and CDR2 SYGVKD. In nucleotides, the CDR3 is TGTGCCATCAGTGAGAATGACAGTCCGAAGGGCTACACCTTC. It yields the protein CAISENDSPKGYTF.

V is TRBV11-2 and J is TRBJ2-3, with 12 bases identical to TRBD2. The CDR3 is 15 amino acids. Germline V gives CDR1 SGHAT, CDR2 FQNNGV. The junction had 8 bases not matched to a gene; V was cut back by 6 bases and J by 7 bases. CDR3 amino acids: CASRPRTSGAHTQYF. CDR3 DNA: TGTGCCAGCAGACCCCGGACTAGCGGGGCGCATACGCAGTATTTT.